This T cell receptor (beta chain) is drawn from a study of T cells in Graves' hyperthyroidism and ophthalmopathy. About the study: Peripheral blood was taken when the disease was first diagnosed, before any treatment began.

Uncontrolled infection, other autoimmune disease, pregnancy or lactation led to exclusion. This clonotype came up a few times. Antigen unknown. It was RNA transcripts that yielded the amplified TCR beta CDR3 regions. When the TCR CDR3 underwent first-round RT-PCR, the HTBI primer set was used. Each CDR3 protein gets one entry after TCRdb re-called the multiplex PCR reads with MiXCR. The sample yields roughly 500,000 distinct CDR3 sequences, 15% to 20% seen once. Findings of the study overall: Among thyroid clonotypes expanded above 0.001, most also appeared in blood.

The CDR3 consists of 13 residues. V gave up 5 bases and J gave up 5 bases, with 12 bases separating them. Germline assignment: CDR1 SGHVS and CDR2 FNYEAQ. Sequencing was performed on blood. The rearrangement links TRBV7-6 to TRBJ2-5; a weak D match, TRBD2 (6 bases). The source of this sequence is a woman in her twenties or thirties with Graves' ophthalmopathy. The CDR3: CASSPGLSETQYF. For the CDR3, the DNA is TGTGCCAGCAGCCCGGGACTTTCGGAGACCCAGTACTTC.